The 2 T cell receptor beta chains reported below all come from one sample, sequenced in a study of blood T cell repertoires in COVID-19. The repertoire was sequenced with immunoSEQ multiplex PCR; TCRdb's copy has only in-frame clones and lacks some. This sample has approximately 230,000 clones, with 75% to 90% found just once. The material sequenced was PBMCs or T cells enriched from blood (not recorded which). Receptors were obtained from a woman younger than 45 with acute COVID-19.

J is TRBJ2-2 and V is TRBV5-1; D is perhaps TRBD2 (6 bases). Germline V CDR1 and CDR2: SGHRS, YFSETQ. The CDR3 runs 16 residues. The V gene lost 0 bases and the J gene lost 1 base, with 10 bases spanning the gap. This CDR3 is CASSLGTTLNTGELFF. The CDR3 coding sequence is TGCGCCAGCAGCTTGGGGACTACCCTGAACACCGGGGAGCTGTTTTTT.

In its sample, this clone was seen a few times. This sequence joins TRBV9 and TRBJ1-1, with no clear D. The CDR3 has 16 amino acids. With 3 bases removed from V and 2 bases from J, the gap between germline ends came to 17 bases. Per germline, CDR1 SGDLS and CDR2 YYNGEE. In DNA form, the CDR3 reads TGTGCCAGCAGCGGGGCAGCCTCTATCTCTAACACTGAAGCTTTCTTT. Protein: CASSGAASISNTEAFF.